These 26 T cell receptor beta chains came from one sample sequenced in a study of OX40 agonist ivuxolimab in advanced cancers. This table comes from immunoSEQ multiplex PCR, and its TCRdb copy is limited to in-frame clones, with some not included. The sample contains about 87,000 clones, approximately 87% of which appear only once. The sequences come from CD4+ or CD8+ T cells sorted from blood, collected in a trial of the OX40 agonist ivuxolimab. The receptors were sampled from an adult with an advanced solid tumor such as melanoma, head and neck, liver or kidney cancer.

This clone has only one observation. The chain couples TRBV20-1 to TRBJ1-2, with D possibly being TRBD1 (5 bases). Germline-derived CDR1 and CDR2 are DFQATT and SNEGSKA (reference sequence). V was cut by 6 bases and J by 3 bases, with 8 bases left in between. There are 11 residues in the CDR3. The CDR3 DNA reads as TGCAGTGCACAGGACGACTATGGCTACACCTTC. This gives the protein CSAQDDYGYTF.

The CDR3 reads CAISEYSLYGYTF. The DNA for the CDR3 is TGTGCCATCAGTGAGTACTCCCTCTATGGCTACACCTTC. The chain carries TRBV10-3 and TRBJ1-2; D not resolved. The CDR3 length is 13 residues. Germline CDR1 reads ENHRY; CDR2 reads SYGVKD. V dropped 1 base and J dropped 4 bases, with 7 bases sitting between them.

In DNA, the CDR3 is TGCGCCAGCAGCTGGACAGGGGGAAGCAATCAGCCCCAGCATTTT. It encodes CASSWTGGSNQPQHF. V is TRBV5-1 and J is TRBJ1-5; 10 bases match TRBD1. The junction had 1 base not matched to a gene; V was cut back by 3 bases and J by 1 base. CDR1 is SGHRS, CDR2 YFSETQ, per germline. The CDR3 has 15 residues.

The V and J genes are TRBV19 and TRBJ2-7; TRBD1 aligns across 12 bases. Germline CDR1 is LNHDA and CDR2 is SQIVND (reference sequence). The length of the CDR3 is 14 residues. V dropped 8 bases and J dropped 7; count of bases not matched to a gene: 9. The CDR3 DNA is TGTGCCAGTCTGCCGGGACAGGGGGCCAAAGAGCAGTACTTC. Translated, it gives CASLPGQGAKEQYF.

This clone was seen just once. V usage is TRBV6-5 and J usage is TRBJ1-6, with D unresolved. V lost 6 bases and J lost 6, with 12 bases in between. Germline CDR1 and CDR2: MNHEY and SVGAGI. This CDR3 region has 14 residues. The CDR3 bases are TGTGCCAGCAGGCGCCCCGACGTTAATTCACCCCTCCACTTT. Its protein product is CASRRPDVNSPLHF.

The chain is built from TRBV4-1 and TRBJ2-2, with D perhaps matching TRBD1 (5 bases). Germline CDR1 and CDR2: MGHRA and YSYEKL. Between the trimmed V and J ends, which lost 1 base and 4 bases, there was a span of 19 bases. The CDR3 has 18 residues. CDR3 bases: TGCGCCAGCAGCCAAGCTTACAGCGCCCTAAGGGGCACCGGGGAGCTGTTTTTT. Translation gives CASSQAYSALRGTGELFF.

This clone was counted a single time. CDR3 region: CASTPPGTGFMNTEAFF. CDR3 DNA: TGTGCCAGCACCCCCCCGGGGACAGGTTTCATGAACACTGAAGCTTTCTTT. The chain is built from TRBV5-8 and TRBJ1-1; 8 bases align to TRBD1. Trimming took 6 bases from V and 0 from J; bases not matched to a gene: 13. The CDR3 extends over 17 amino acids. The germline gives CDR1 SGHTS, CDR2 YDEGEE.

CDR3 sequence reads: CASGTSPDKGYGYTF. CDR3 nucleotide sequence: TGTGCCAGTGGGACCTCCCCGGACAAGGGCTATGGCTACACCTTC. The V and J genes are TRBV19 and TRBJ1-2; D perhaps matches TRBD1 (5 bases). This CDR3 region has 15 residues. In germline, CDR1 is LNHDA, CDR2 SQIVND (reference sequence). V was clipped by 8 bases and J by 4 bases, with 20 bases between them.

The chain combines TRBV21-1 with TRBJ2-2; TRBD1 reflects the table's D call only, with no check against the DNA. TRBV21-1 is reported as a pseudogene. This CDR3 is 18 amino acids long. The CDR3 loop is CARRTGIARNSNTGELFF. In nucleotides, the CDR3 is TGTGCCAGAAGGACAGGGATAGCCCGAAACTCGAACACCGGGGAGCTGTTTTTT.

The V call is TRBV4-2, the J call TRBJ2-2; D may be TRBD2 (6 bases). V was clipped by 1 base and J by 6 bases, with 12 bases between them. This CDR3 spans 15 amino acids. The V gene's germline CDR1 is LGHNA and CDR2 YNFKEQ. Here the CDR3 DNA reads TGTGCCAGCAGCCAAGGGCGCACTAGCTCCGGGGAGCTGTTTTTT. It encodes CASSQGRTSSGELFF.

J is TRBJ1-3 and V is TRBV6-5, with D uncertain. CDR1 and CDR2 from the germline V gene are MNHEY and SVGAGI. The V end lost 2 bases, the J end lost 8 bases, and 13 bases lay between the germline ends. This CDR3 is 14 amino acids long. The CDR3 loop reads CASSYSSERYTIYF. CDR3 coding DNA: TGTGCCAGCAGTTACAGCAGTGAGCGATACACCATATATTTT.

The CDR3 region is CASASYQETQYF. In DNA form, the CDR3 reads TGCGCCAGCGCTTCGTACCAAGAGACCCAGTACTTC. V is TRBV5-1 and J is TRBJ2-5; D uncertain. V was clipped by 7 bases and J by 0 bases, with 7 bases between them. The CDR3 loop spans 12 amino acids. Looked up from germline, CDR1 is SGHRS and CDR2 is YFSETQ. The full variable domain, with the rest looked up from reference TRBV5-1 and TRBJ2-5, is KAGVTQTPRYLIKTRGQQVTLSCSPISGHRSVSWYQQTPGQGLQFLFEYFSETQRNKGNFPGRFSGRQFSNSRSEMNVSTLELGDSALYLCASASYQETQYFGPGTRLLVL.

The chain uses TRBV4-3 and TRBJ2-2; 9 bases align to TRBD2. V dropped 1 base and J dropped 7; count of bases not matched to a gene: 13. The germline V gene encodes CDR1 LGHNA and CDR2 YSLEER. CDR3 length: 18 amino acids. CDR3 sequence reads: CASSQVVGAGGPDGELFF. CDR3 DNA: TGCGCCAGCAGCCAAGTTGTCGGCGCGGGGGGGCCTGACGGGGAGCTGTTTTTT.

The rearrangement joins TRBV6-6 to TRBJ2-2, with a tentative D call TRBD1 (6 bases). Per the germline V gene, CDR1 is MNHNY and CDR2 is SVGAGI (reference sequence). Trimming removed 4 bases at V and 1 base at J, with 10 bases between. The CDR3 sequence is 15 residues long. CDR3 residues: CASSSETGNTGELFF. As DNA, the CDR3 is TGTGCCAGCAGTTCAGAGACAGGGAACACCGGGGAGCTGTTTTTT.

This rearrangement joins TRBV7-2 to TRBJ1-2, with TRBD1 identical over 7 bases. The CDR3 is 13 amino acids. V gave up 5 bases and J gave up 7 bases; unmatched junction bases: 7. The germline gives CDR1 SGHTA, CDR2 FQGNSA. CDR3 nucleotides: TGTGCCAGCAGCAACTCCGGGACAGCTGGCTACACCTTC. Its translation is CASSNSGTAGYTF.

This clone has a handful of counts. V is TRBV5-4 and J is TRBJ1-1, with a tentative D call TRBD1 (5 bases). CDR1 is SGHNT and CDR2 is YYREEE in the germline V gene (reference sequence). This CDR3 spans 15 amino acids. V was clipped by 4 bases and J by 1 base, with 14 bases between them. Here the CDR3 DNA reads TGTGCCAGCAGCCCCGACAGTTTCAAGAACACTGAAGCTTTCTTT. Amino acid sequence: CASSPDSFKNTEAFF.

This CDR3 is CASSMGQGNGEQYF. The DNA for the CDR3 is TGTGCCAGTAGTATGGGGCAGGGTAATGGCGAGCAGTACTTC. The rearrangement links TRBV19 to TRBJ2-7; D may be TRBD1 (5 bases). V lost 3 bases, J lost 6 bases, and 15 bases lay in between. Germline loops: CDR1 LNHDA, CDR2 SQIVND (reference sequence). The CDR3 contains 14 residues.

CDR3 residues: CASGTGQGRNEKLFF. CDR3 nucleotides: TGCGCCAGCGGGACGGGTCAGGGTAGGAATGAAAAACTGTTTTTT. This chain uses TRBV5-1 with TRBJ1-4; tentative D call: TRBD1 (5 bases). The CDR3 is 15 amino acids. V lost 7 bases to trimming and J lost 5 bases, with 18 bases between them. Germline loops: CDR1 SGHRS, CDR2 YFSETQ.

The J gene is TRBJ1-1, the V gene TRBV7-2; D ambiguous. The CDR3 has 14 residues. V lost 4 bases to trimming and J lost 2 bases, with 11 bases between them. Germline loops: CDR1 SGHTA, CDR2 FQGNSA. DNA of the CDR3: TGTGCCAGCAGCTCCCCACAGCCTAACACTGAAGCTTTCTTT. It specifies CASSSPQPNTEAFF.

Written as DNA, the CDR3 is TGTGCCAGCAGTTTACCCGGACAGAGCTCCTACGAGCAGTACTTC. It specifies CASSLPGQSSYEQYF. This rearrangement joins TRBV28 to TRBJ2-7; tentatively, D is TRBD1 (6 bases). Germline V lookup: CDR1 MDHEN, CDR2 SYDVKM. Trimming shortened V by 2 bases and J by 0 bases, and 11 bases separated the two germline ends. This CDR3 region has 15 residues. Based on the CDR3 plus reference TRBV28 and TRBJ2-7, the full variable domain is DVKVTQSSRYLVKRTGEKVFLECVQDMDHENMFWYRQDPGLGLRLIYFSYDVKMKEKGDIPEGYSVSREKKERFSLILESASTNQTSMYLCASSLPGQSSYEQYFGPGTRLTVT.

V usage is TRBV6-4 and J usage is TRBJ2-3; 7 bases match TRBD1. The CDR3 extends over 18 amino acids. V lost 6 bases to trimming and J lost 0 bases; unmatched junction nucleotides: 15. Germline V CDR1 and CDR2: MRHNA, SNTAGT. The CDR3 sequence is CASSIQGIDRVSTDTQYF. CDR3 sequence (DNA): TGTGCCAGCAGCATACAAGGCATCGACAGGGTTAGCACAGATACGCAGTATTTT.

The chain is built from TRBV7-3 and TRBJ1-1; possibly TRBD1 for D (6 bases). Per the germline V gene, CDR1 is SGHTA and CDR2 is FQGTGA. Trimming took 2 bases from V and 5 from J, leaving 12 bases between them. The CDR3 sequence is 14 residues long. The CDR3 nucleotides read TGTGCCAGCAGCTTAGGGGGCCCGGGAACTGAAGCTTTCTTT. This translates into CASSLGGPGTEAFF.

This chain connects TRBV7-3 to TRBJ2-2, with 9 bases lining up with TRBD1. This CDR3 is built from 14 residues. Germline CDR1 reads SGHTA; CDR2 reads FQGTGA. The ends lost 10 bases at V and 1 base at J; junction bases unmatched: 4. CDR3 in DNA: TGTGCCACCGGGGGACAGGGGAACACCGGGGAGCTGTTTTTT. It translates to CATGGQGNTGELFF.

The chain is built from TRBV7-9 and TRBJ2-5; D is possibly TRBD1 (5 bases). The CDR3 length is 13 residues. The V end was cut by 2 bases, the J end by 2 bases, with 6 bases between. Germline V gene data show CDR1 as SEHNR and CDR2 as FQNEAQ (reference sequence). Written as DNA, the CDR3 is TGTGCCAGCAGCTTAAACAGGCAAGAGACCCAGTACTTC. It is translated as CASSLNRQETQYF.

V gene TRBV21-1 combines with J gene TRBJ1-1; the table assigns TRBD1, which was not confirmed against the DNA. TRBV21-1 counts as a pseudogene. CDR3 length: 15 amino acids. The CDR3 sequence is CASSPVTGLHTEAFF. Written as DNA, the CDR3 is TGTGCCAGCAGCCCAGTCACAGGGTTACACACTGAAGCTTTCTTT.

The genes are TRBV7-9 and TRBJ1-2; D call uncertain. The length of the CDR3 is 14 residues. Germline CDR1 SEHNR, CDR2 FQNEAQ (reference sequence). Trimming pared 5 bases from V and 8 bases from J, leaving 18 bases between. This CDR3 is CASSPKGRERGYTF. The CDR3 DNA is TGTGCCAGCAGCCCCAAGGGCCGGGAGCGGGGCTACACCTTC.